The TCR beta chain described here comes from a study of a mutant IDH1 vaccine in newly diagnosed glioma. Whole-study results and caveats: There were vaccine-induced immune responses in under 95% of the patients.

Time point here: week 5, during vaccination. The investigators gave 300 ug of mutant IDH1 20-mer peptide in each vaccine dose, together with topical imiquimod. Comment on this clone: Its target is not known.

Assay: immunoSEQ multiplex PCR; the TCRdb copy retains only in-frame clones and omits some. Of over 45,000 clones in the sample, roughly four fifths were seen once. This receptor was identified in a man aged 25-45 years with glioma. This specimen was PBMCs, taken from a glioma patient whose treatment included an IDH1 peptide vaccine.

The CDR3 DNA reads TGTGCCAGCAGTCTGGCTACCCCAAGCGTAGATACGCAGTATTTT. The encoded protein is CASSLATPSVDTQYF. This chain connects TRBV2 to TRBJ2-3, with D hard to call. Per germline, CDR1 SNHLY and CDR2 FYNNEI. This CDR3 contains 15 residues. V shed 5 bases and J shed 5 bases, with 17 bases lying between them.